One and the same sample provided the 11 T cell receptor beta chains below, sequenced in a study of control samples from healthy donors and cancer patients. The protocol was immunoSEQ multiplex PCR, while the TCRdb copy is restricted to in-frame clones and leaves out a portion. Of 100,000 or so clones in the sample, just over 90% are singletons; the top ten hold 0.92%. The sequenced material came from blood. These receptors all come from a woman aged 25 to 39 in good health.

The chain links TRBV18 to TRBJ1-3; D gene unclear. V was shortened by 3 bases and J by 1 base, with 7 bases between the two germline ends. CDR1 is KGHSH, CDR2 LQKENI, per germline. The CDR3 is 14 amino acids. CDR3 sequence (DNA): TGTGCCAGCTCACCTAGGGAATCTGGAAACACCATATATTTT. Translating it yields CASSPRESGNTIYF.

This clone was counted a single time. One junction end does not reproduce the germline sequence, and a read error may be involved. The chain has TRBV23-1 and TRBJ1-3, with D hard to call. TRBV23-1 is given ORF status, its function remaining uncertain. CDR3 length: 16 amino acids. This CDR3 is CPSSPPHPSSGNTIYF. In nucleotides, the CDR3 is TGCCCCAGCAGTCCGCCGCACCCATCCTCTGGAAACACCATATATTTT.

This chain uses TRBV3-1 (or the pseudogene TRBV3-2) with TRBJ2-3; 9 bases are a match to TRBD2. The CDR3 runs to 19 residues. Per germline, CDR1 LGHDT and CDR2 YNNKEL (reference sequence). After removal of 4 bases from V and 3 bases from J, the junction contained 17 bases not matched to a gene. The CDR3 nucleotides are TGTGCCAGCAGCCGGAGCCCCTCGCGGGCGGGGGGGCCGACAGATACGCAGTATTTT. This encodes CASSRSPSRAGGPTDTQYF.

CDR3 DNA: TGTGCCAGTAGTTCCTTACGACAGCTTTCGGGGGGAAACACCATATATTTT. Protein sequence: CASSSLRQLSGGNTIYF. The chain employs TRBV19 and TRBJ1-3, with D possibly TRBD1 on 5 matching bases. The length of the CDR3 is 17 residues. CDR1 is LNHDA, CDR2 SQIVND, per germline (reference sequence). The V end was cut by 5 bases, the J end by 4 bases, with 21 bases between.

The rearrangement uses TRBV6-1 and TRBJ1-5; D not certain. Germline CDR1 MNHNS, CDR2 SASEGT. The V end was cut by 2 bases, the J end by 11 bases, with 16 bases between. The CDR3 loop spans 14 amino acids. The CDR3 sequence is CASSETHSVRAQHF. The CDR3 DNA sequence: TGTGCCAGCAGTGAAACCCACAGCGTTAGGGCCCAGCATTTT.

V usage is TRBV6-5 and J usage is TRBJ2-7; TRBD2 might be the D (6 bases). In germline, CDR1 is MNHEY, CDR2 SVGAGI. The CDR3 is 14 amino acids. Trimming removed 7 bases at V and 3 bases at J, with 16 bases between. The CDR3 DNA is TGTGCCAGCAACCCGACTAGGCGGGTCTACGAGCAGTACTTC. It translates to CASNPTRRVYEQYF.

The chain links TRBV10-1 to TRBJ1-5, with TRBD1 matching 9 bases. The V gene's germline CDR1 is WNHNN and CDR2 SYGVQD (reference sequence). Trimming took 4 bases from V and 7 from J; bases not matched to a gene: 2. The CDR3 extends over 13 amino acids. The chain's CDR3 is CASSGTGDQPQHF. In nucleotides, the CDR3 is TGCGCCAGCAGTGGGACAGGGGACCAGCCCCAGCATTTT.

The CDR3 loop is CASSFSSGLSTF. CDR3 DNA: TGTGCCAGCAGTTTTTCTTCTGGGCTTTCCACCTTC. The chain joins TRBV28 to TRBJ1-2; D remains unclear. V lost 3 bases and J 13 bases, leaving 15 bases between the germline ends. Germline CDR1 is MDHEN and CDR2 is SYDVKM. This CDR3 region has 12 residues.

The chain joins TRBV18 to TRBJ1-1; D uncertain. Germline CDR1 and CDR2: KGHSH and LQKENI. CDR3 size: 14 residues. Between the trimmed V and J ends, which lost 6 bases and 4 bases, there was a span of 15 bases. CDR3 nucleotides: TGTGCCAGCTCTAATAGTCGGACCGGCACTGAAGCTTTCTTT. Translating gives CASSNSRTGTEAFF. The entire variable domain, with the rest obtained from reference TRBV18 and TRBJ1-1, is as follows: NAGVMQNPRHLVRRRGQEARLRCSPMKGHSHVYWYRQLPEEGLKFMVYLQKENIIDESGMPKERFSAEFPKEGPSILRIQQVVRGDSAAYFCASSNSRTGTEAFFGQGTRLTVV.

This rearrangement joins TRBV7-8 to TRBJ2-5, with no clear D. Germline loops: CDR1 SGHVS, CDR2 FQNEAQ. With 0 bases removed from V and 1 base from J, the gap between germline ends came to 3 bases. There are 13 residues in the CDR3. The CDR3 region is CASSLATQETQYF. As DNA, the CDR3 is TGTGCCAGCAGCTTAGCGACCCAAGAGACCCAGTACTTC.

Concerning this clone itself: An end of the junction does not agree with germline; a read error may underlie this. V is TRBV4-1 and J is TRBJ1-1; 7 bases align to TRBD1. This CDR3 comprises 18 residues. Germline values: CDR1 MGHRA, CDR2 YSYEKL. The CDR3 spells CARSPREGAGGISAEAFF. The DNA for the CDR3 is TGCGCCCGCAGCCCGCGAGAGGGGGCGGGGGGTATATCAGCTGAAGCTTTCTTT.